The 7 T cell receptor beta chains below come from one sample, sequenced in a study of glioma-infiltrating T cells after dendritic cell vaccination. Measured with immunoSEQ multiplex PCR; TCRdb has only the in-frame clones, and not every one. The sample carries over 55,000 clones, about 76% recorded once. The sequencing used blood, collected before dendritic cell vaccination. The receptors derive from a human donor with glioblastoma.

This clone was recorded once. The V and J genes are TRBV6-1 and TRBJ1-2, with a tentative D call TRBD1 (6 bases). V dropped 6 bases and J dropped 0 bases, with 11 bases sitting between them. Per the germline V gene, CDR1 is MNHNS and CDR2 is SASEGT. CDR3 length: 14 amino acids. This chain's CDR3 is CASRQGNTNYGYTF. The CDR3 DNA reads as TGTGCCAGCAGGCAGGGGAACACTAACTATGGCTACACCTTC.

The V and J genes are TRBV2 and TRBJ2-2, with D perhaps TRBD1 (6 bases). Trimming left V 6 bases short and J 6 bases short, with 14 bases between. The CDR3 spans 14 residues. In germline, CDR1 is SNHLY, CDR2 FYNNEI. The CDR3: CASSRSTGPGELFF. CDR3 DNA sequence: TGTGCCAGCAGCCGCTCCACAGGGCCCGGGGAGCTGTTTTTT. Together with reference TRBV2 and TRBJ2-2, the CDR3 gives the full variable domain: EPEVTQTPSHQVTQMGQEVILRCVPISNHLYFYWYRQILGQKVEFLVSFYNNEISEKSEIFDDQFSVERPDGSNFTLKIRSTKLEDSAMYFCASSRSTGPGELFFGEGSRLTVL.

The CDR3 DNA reads as TGTGCCAGCAGCTCGTTACTTCCGGGACAGGGGATCATCAACGAGCAGTACTTC. Protein: CASSSLLPGQGIINEQYF. The rearrangement uses TRBV7-2 and TRBJ2-7; 10 bases are a match to TRBD1. Germline lookup yields CDR1 SGHTA and CDR2 FQGNSA. The CDR3 length is 18 residues. The V segment lost 4 bases and the J segment 5 bases; nucleotides outside the gene matches: 17.

This clone appeared a single time. V usage is TRBV6-5 and J usage is TRBJ1-2; TRBD1 might be the D (5 bases). The CDR3 sequence is 15 residues long. Looked up from germline, CDR1 is MNHEY and CDR2 is SVGAGI. V was pared by 5 bases and J by 4 bases, with 17 bases between. Written as DNA, the CDR3 is TGTGCCAGCAGTAAGGACAACTTTCTCCTCTATGGCTACACCTTC. This sequence encodes CASSKDNFLLYGYTF.

The genes are TRBV23-1 and TRBJ1-4; 7 nucleotides align to TRBD1. TRBV23-1 is labeled an ORF, and its function is uncertain. J was trimmed by 5 bases and V by 0 bases; bases with no gene match: 0. This CDR3 spans 14 amino acids. CDR3 sequence reads: CASSQSGGNEKLFF. In DNA form, the CDR3 reads TGCGCCAGCAGTCAATCAGGGGGCAATGAAAAACTGTTTTTT.

The chain carries TRBV5-6 and TRBJ1-3; possibly TRBD1 for D (5 bases). The V gene lost 5 bases and the J gene lost 2 bases, with 8 bases spanning the gap. The germline gives CDR1 SGHDT, CDR2 YYEEEE. This CDR3 has 13 residues. DNA of the CDR3: TGTGCCAGCAGGCGGGGACCTGGAAACACCATATATTTT. Amino acids: CASRRGPGNTIYF.

The chain couples TRBV5-4 to TRBJ1-2; tentatively, D is TRBD1 (5 bases). The germline gives CDR1 SGHNT, CDR2 YYREEE (reference sequence). The CDR3 is 15 residues long. Trimming left V 2 bases short and J 2 bases short, with 13 bases between. CDR3 nucleotides: TGTGCCAGCAGCTTAGGAGGGGCCCCCAACTATGGCTACACCTTC. Its protein is CASSLGGAPNYGYTF.